Listed below are T cell receptor beta chains from one sample, sequenced in a study of T cell responses to AZD1222 COVID-19 vaccine. TCRdb keeps only in-frame clones here, not all; method: immunoSEQ multiplex PCR. The sample has about 180,000 clones; more than 70% are singletons. The source was peripheral blood, collected 28 days after the second AZD1222 dose. All receptors come from an adult who received the AZD1222 COVID-19 vaccine. Each CDR3 is given with its conserved first and last residue. A D gene is named only where the DNA matches it firmly. A row's size may be missing; if present it is once, few, many or a size class.

D gene	V gene	J gene	clone size	CDR3 protein	CDR3 DNA
NA	TRBV5-1	TRBJ2-3	NA	CASSNTDTQYF	TGCGCCAGCAGCAACACAGATACGCAGTATTTT
NA	TRBV30	TRBJ1-3	once	CAWSVGGSRNTIYF	TGTGCCTGGAGTGTAGGGGGTAGCCGAAACACCATATATTTT
TRBD2	TRBV7-2	TRBJ2-5	NA	CASSLLAGGVGETQYF	TGTGCCAGCAGCCTACTGGCGGGAGGAGTTGGGGAGACCCAGTACTTC
NA	TRBV18	TRBJ2-6	NA	CASSPERQISGANVLTF	TGTGCCAGCTCACCAGAGCGACAGATCTCTGGGGCCAACGTCCTGACTTTC
NA	TRBV3-1/TRBV3-2	TRBJ2-7	NA	CASSQVTGLVGEQYF	TGTGCCAGCAGCCAAGTAACTGGCTTGGTAGGAGAGCAGTACTTC
NA	TRBV15	TRBJ1-4	NA	CATSRGQGSNYHEKLFF	TGTGCCACCAGCAGAGGGCAGGGGAGCAACTACCATGAAAAACTGTTTTTT
NA	TRBV13	TRBJ2-7	medium-sized	CASSLVHEQYF	TGTGCCAGCAGTTTAGTACACGAGCAGTACTTC
NA	TRBV19	TRBJ2-7	few	CASSIVGRGDYEQYF	TGTGCCAGTAGTATTGTCGGACGAGGAGACTACGAGCAGTACTTC
NA	TRBV7-8	TRBJ1-2	NA	CASSLGPGNYGYTF	TGTGCCAGCAGCTTAGGTCCCGGAAACTATGGCTACACCTTC
NA	TRBV28	TRBJ2-2	NA	CASSLNTGELFF	TGTGCCAGCAGCCTTAACACCGGGGAGCTGTTTTTT
NA	TRBV28	TRBJ1-6	NA	CASDGNNSPLHF	TGTGCCAGCGACGGAAATAATTCACCCCTCCACTTT
NA	TRBV27	TRBJ1-1	NA	CASSSQGSGNTEAFF	TGTGCCAGCAGTTCGCAGGGGTCGGGGAACACTGAAGCTTTCTTT
TRBD2	TRBV28	TRBJ2-2	NA	CASSLQGGAGELFF	TGTGCCAGCAGTTTGCAGGGAGGGGCCGGGGAGCTGTTTTTT
NA	TRBV29-1	TRBJ2-2	NA	CSVLRGWGGELFF	TGCAGCGTACTACGAGGGTGGGGCGGGGAGCTGTTTTTT
NA	TRBV7-3	TRBJ2-3	NA	CASSLTGGPNIIGADTQYF	TGTGCCAGCAGCTTAACGGGCGGGCCCAATATTATAGGTGCAGATACGCAGTATTTT
TRBD2	TRBV19	TRBJ2-7	NA	CASTRGGGEQYF	TGTGCCAGCACACGTGGGGGGGGCGAGCAGTACTTC
TRBD2	TRBV28	TRBJ2-7	NA	CASSPGTSTVEQYF	TGTGCCAGCAGTCCCGGGACTAGTACGGTCGAGCAGTACTTC
NA	TRBV7-9	TRBJ2-7	NA	CASSFGQGYEQYF	TGTGCCAGCAGCTTCGGTCAGGGCTACGAGCAGTACTTC
TRBD1	TRBV18	TRBJ2-1	NA	CASSPGTGRQFF	TGTGCCAGCTCACCGGGGACAGGGCGGCAGTTCTTC
TRBD1	TRBV28	TRBJ2-3	few	CASRTDRGRPDTQYF	TGTGCCAGCAGGACGGACAGGGGGCGCCCGGATACGCAGTATTTT
TRBD1	TRBV2	TRBJ2-7	NA	CASTGTGRHEQYF	TGTGCCAGCACCGGGACAGGGAGACACGAGCAGTACTTC
TRBD2	TRBV3-1/TRBV3-2	TRBJ2-2	NA	CASSQDLLAGGRFNTGELFF	TGTGCCAGCAGCCAAGATTTACTAGCGGGAGGGCGATTTAACACCGGGGAGCTGTTTTTT
NA	TRBV19	TRBJ1-1	NA	CASSILSTLGTEAFF	TGTGCCAGTAGTATTCTTTCGACCCTGGGGACTGAAGCTTTCTTT
TRBD2	TRBV5-1	TRBJ2-1	few	CASSFAGAGNEQFF	TGCGCCAGCAGCTTCGCGGGAGCCGGCAATGAGCAGTTCTTC
TRBD1	TRBV19	TRBJ2-7	NA	CASMDRAGEQYF	TGTGCCAGCATGGACAGGGCGGGCGAGCAGTACTTC
NA	TRBV11-2	TRBJ2-3	NA	CASSPNGPTDTQYF	TGTGCCAGCAGTCCGAACGGCCCCACAGATACGCAGTATTTT
TRBD2	TRBV4-1	TRBJ2-7	once	CASSQDQRGAYEQYF	TGCGCCAGCAGCCAAGACCAGCGGGGAGCCTACGAGCAGTACTTC
NA	TRBV24-1	TRBJ2-3	NA	CATSTGEGADTQYF	TGTGCCACCTCCACCGGAGAGGGAGCGGATACGCAGTATTTT
NA	TRBV9	TRBJ1-2	NA	CASSAPGQFYGYTF	TGTGCCAGCAGCGCCCCTGGACAGTTTTATGGCTACACCTTC
NA	TRBV7-2	TRBJ2-1	NA	CASSLVVGGNEQFF	TGTGCCAGCAGCTTAGTGGTAGGGGGCAATGAGCAGTTCTTC
NA	TRBV2	TRBJ2-1	NA	CASSADYSDEQFF	TGTGCCAGCAGCGCGGACTATTCGGACGAGCAGTTCTTC
TRBD1	TRBV20-1	TRBJ2-7	once	CSASQGYEQYF	TGCAGTGCTTCACAGGGGTACGAGCAGTACTTC
NA	TRBV21-1	TRBJ2-7	NA	CASTEGGTACFRGYEQYF	TGTGCCAGCACCGAAGGGGGGACGGCCTGTTTCCGGGGCTACGAGCAGTACTTC
NA	TRBV3-1/TRBV3-2	TRBJ2-1	NA	CASSRPHEQFF	TGTGCCAGCAGCCGACCCCATGAGCAGTTCTTC
NA	TRBV28	TRBJ2-5	NA	CASSLLETQYF	TGTGCCAGCAGCCTATTAGAGACCCAGTACTTC
TRBD1	TRBV7-2	TRBJ2-3	few	CASSLASTGDTIRDTDTQYF	TGTGCCAGCAGCTTAGCGTCGACAGGGGACACCATTAGGGACACAGATACGCAGTATTTT
NA	TRBV19	TRBJ2-7	NA	CASSIDLGNEQYF	TGTGCCAGTAGTATAGATCTAGGTAACGAGCAGTACTTC
TRBD1	TRBV25-1	TRBJ1-5	NA	CASSVHPGTDNQPQHF	TGTGCCAGCAGTGTCCACCCCGGGACAGACAATCAGCCCCAGCATTTT
NA	TRBV19	TRBJ1-1	few	CASTRATEAFF	TGTGCCAGTACCAGGGCCACTGAAGCTTTCTTT
TRBD1	TRBV20-1	TRBJ2-7	NA	CSASGTGNEQYF	TGCAGTGCTAGTGGGACAGGCAACGAGCAGTACTTC